Below, 19 T cell receptor beta chains from the same sample are listed, as sequenced in a study of blood T cell repertoires in COVID-19. Assay: immunoSEQ multiplex PCR; the TCRdb copy retains only in-frame clones and omits some. The sample contains over 90,000 clones, around 92% of which appear only once. The specimen sequenced was peripheral blood. The receptors come from a woman aged 60-75 years with acute or convalescent COVID-19.

The chain has TRBV21-1 and TRBJ1-4; the table calls TRBD1, which could not be checked here. TRBV21-1 is annotated as a pseudogene. The CDR3 length is 19 residues. In DNA, the CDR3 is TGTGCCAGCAGCAAAGAAGATGGCAGGGGGAGGACAACTAATGAAAAACTGTTTTTT. Translated, it gives CASSKEDGRGRTTNEKLFF.

The V gene is TRBV3-1 (or the pseudogene TRBV3-2), the J gene TRBJ2-1; a weak D match, TRBD1 (5 bases). Trimming stripped 1 base from V and 6 bases from J, with 7 bases between. CDR1 and CDR2 from the germline V gene are LGHDT and YNNKEL (reference sequence). The CDR3 length is 13 residues. CDR3: CASSQAGINEQFF. CDR3 coding DNA: TGTGCCAGCAGCCAAGCAGGGATCAATGAGCAGTTCTTC.

The rearrangement joins TRBV19 to TRBJ1-1, with 9 bases lining up with TRBD1. The V gene end was trimmed by 5 bases and the J gene end by 4 bases; junction bases not matched to a gene: 8. Germline lookup yields CDR1 LNHDA and CDR2 SQIVND (reference sequence). The CDR3 is 15 amino acids. CDR3 amino acids: CASSETGGFGTEAFF. The DNA of the CDR3 is TGTGCCAGTAGTGAAACAGGGGGCTTTGGCACTGAAGCTTTCTTT.

This chain connects TRBV19 to TRBJ2-6, with unresolved D. V was pared by 1 base and J by 2 bases, with 6 bases between. This CDR3 has 15 amino acids. Germline-derived CDR1 and CDR2 are LNHDA and SQIVND (reference sequence). The CDR3, as DNA: TGTGCCAGTAGTATAGGGGCCACTGGGGCCAACGTCCTGACTTTC. This gives the protein CASSIGATGANVLTF.

The J gene is TRBJ2-3, the V gene TRBV15; the match to TRBD2 covers 7 bases. CDR3 length: 13 residues. Losses at the gene ends were 11 bases for V and 1 base for J; bases not matched to a gene: 6. Per germline, CDR1 LNHNV and CDR2 YYDKDF (reference sequence). This CDR3 is CAARGRGTDTQYF. CDR3 coding DNA: TGTGCCGCCCGCGGGAGAGGCACAGATACGCAGTATTTT.

The V gene is TRBV3-1 (or the pseudogene TRBV3-2), the J gene TRBJ1-1, with no clear D. The CDR3 has 15 residues. V was trimmed by 3 bases and J by 7 bases, leaving 18 bases between them. Germline CDR1 LGHDT, CDR2 YNNKEL (reference sequence). CDR3 in DNA: TGTGCCAGCAGCCAGGAACTCCAGAGGAATATTGAAGCTTTCTTT. Its translation is CASSQELQRNIEAFF.

Here the CDR3 DNA reads TGTGCCAGCACCGTCGGTCGGAGTTACACCGGGGAGCTGTTTTTT. Translation gives CASTVGRSYTGELFF. The V call is TRBV11-2, the J call TRBJ2-2; D remains unclear. Germline CDR1 and CDR2: SGHAT and FQNNGV. CDR3 length equals 15 residues. V was pared by 7 bases and J by 3 bases, with 15 bases between.

This clone was seen a handful of times. This rearrangement joins TRBV7-8 to TRBJ1-3; no definite D call. Trimming stripped 5 bases from V and 2 bases from J, with 13 bases between. Germline V gene sequence: CDR1 SGHVS, CDR2 FQNEAQ. The CDR3 totals 15 residues. The CDR3 is CASSNRDKAGNTIYF. CDR3 nucleotide sequence: TGTGCCAGCAGCAACCGCGATAAAGCTGGAAACACCATATATTTT.

The chain combines TRBV18 with TRBJ1-1; D remains unclear. With 2 bases removed from V and 0 bases from J, the gap between germline ends came to 7 bases. CDR1 is KGHSH, CDR2 LQKENI, per germline. CDR3 length: 14 residues. The CDR3 sequence: CASSPWQVNTEAFF. DNA of the CDR3: TGTGCCAGCTCACCATGGCAGGTGAACACTGAAGCTTTCTTT.

This clone is a singleton in its sample. The V gene is TRBV9, the J gene TRBJ2-2; D possibly corresponds to TRBD2 (5 bases). Germline V lookup: CDR1 SGDLS, CDR2 YYNGEE. The CDR3 consists of 15 residues. V was shortened by 4 bases and J by 4 bases, with 14 bases between the two germline ends. CDR3 nucleotide sequence: TGTGCCAGCAGCCCGGGAACGGATCCCACCGGGGAGCTGTTTTTT. Protein: CASSPGTDPTGELFF. Full variable domain (missing parts from reference TRBV9 and TRBJ2-2): DSGVTQTPKHLITATGQRVTLRCSPRSGDLSVYWYQQSLDQGLQFLIQYYNGEERAKGNILERFSAQQFPDLHSELNLSSLELGDSALYFCASSPGTDPTGELFFGEGSRLTVL.

The rearrangement links TRBV4-2 to TRBJ2-1, with 7 nucleotides matching TRBD2. This CDR3 contains 14 residues. Unmatched junction bases numbered 2, after V lost 1 base and J lost 5 bases. Germline values: CDR1 LGHNA, CDR2 YNFKEQ. CDR3 coding DNA: TGTGCCAGCAGCCAAGTTGGGACTAACAATGAGCAGTTCTTC. This sequence encodes CASSQVGTNNEQFF.

The V and J genes are TRBV30 and TRBJ2-7, with 7 bases lining up with TRBD1. The germline CDR1 and CDR2 sequences are GTSNPN and SVGIG (reference sequence). Trimming cost V 2 bases and J 5 bases; bases outside gene matches: 6. The CDR3 runs to 13 residues. Here the CDR3 reads CAWSKQGQHEQYF. DNA for the CDR3: TGTGCCTGGAGTAAACAGGGGCAGCACGAGCAGTACTTC.

This clone was seen just once. V gene TRBV1 combines with J gene TRBJ2-5; the table calls TRBD2, which could not be checked here. TRBV1 is a listed pseudogene. The CDR3 has 18 amino acids. The CDR3 loop is CTSNFHLPRSAGLETQYF. The CDR3 DNA is TGCACCAGCAATTTCCACCTTCCCCGATCAGCGGGACTTGAGACCCAGTACTTC.

The V call is TRBV19, the J call TRBJ2-7; the match to TRBD2 covers 9 bases. With 2 bases clipped from V and 2 bases from J, the junction kept 13 bases outside the gene matches. The CDR3 has 18 amino acids. The germline CDR1 and CDR2 sequences are LNHDA and SQIVND (reference sequence). In nucleotides, the CDR3 is TGTGCCAGTAGTATAAGGGGTAGTAGGACTAGCGTGCCCTACGAGCAGTACTTC. Residues: CASSIRGSRTSVPYEQYF.

This clone has more than one count but fewer than ten. The chain is built from TRBV2 and TRBJ2-7; 13 nucleotides agree with TRBD2. Germline V gene lookup returns CDR1 SNHLY and CDR2 FYNNEI. The CDR3 loop spans 15 amino acids. Germline trimming cut 6 bases from V and 2 bases from J; bases unmatched to any gene: 4. CDR3 nucleotides: TGTGCCAGCAGCCGGACTAGCGGGGGCCCCTACGAGCAGTACGTC. Translating gives CASSRTSGGPYEQYV.

V usage is TRBV18 and J usage is TRBJ2-3; 9 bases match TRBD2. Per germline, CDR1 KGHSH and CDR2 LQKENI. This CDR3 region has 16 residues. J was trimmed by 4 bases and V by 2 bases; bases with no gene match: 7. The CDR3 spells CASSPIAGDFPDTQYF. CDR3 DNA sequence: TGTGCCAGCTCACCAATAGCGGGAGATTTCCCAGATACGCAGTATTTT.

The chain carries TRBV6-1 and TRBJ1-5; D might be TRBD1 (6 bases). The CDR3 is 16 amino acids. V was shortened by 4 bases and J by 2 bases, with 15 bases between the two germline ends. Germline loops: CDR1 MNHNS, CDR2 SASEGT. CDR3 bases: TGTGCCAGCAGTGCAAATACAGGGATTGGCAATCAGCCCCAGCATTTT. It encodes CASSANTGIGNQPQHF.

This chain joins TRBV5-8 and TRBJ2-1, with 10 positions matching TRBD2. The ends lost 3 bases at V and 9 bases at J; junction bases unmatched: 15. The CDR3 extends over 17 amino acids. Germline V gives CDR1 SGHTS, CDR2 YDEGEE. CDR3 sequence reads: CASSSTKASGSRGEQFF. CDR3 DNA sequence: TGTGCCAGCAGCTCCACTAAGGCTAGCGGGAGTAGAGGTGAGCAGTTCTTC.

V usage is TRBV5-6 and J usage is TRBJ1-5; 8 bases fit TRBD1. The CDR3 has 14 residues. Germline CDR1 and CDR2: SGHDT and YYEEEE. V shed 4 bases, J shed 3 bases, and the junction held 3 bases outside the gene matches. The CDR3 is CASSVGQVNQPQHF. DNA for the CDR3: TGTGCCAGCAGCGTGGGACAGGTCAATCAGCCCCAGCATTTT.